This T cell receptor (beta chain) was identified during a study of cytomegalovirus exposure and HLA in healthy donors. Here immunoSEQ multiplex PCR was the method, and the copy in TCRdb shows in-frame clones only, minus some. The table includes fewer than 90,000 clones, approximately 95% detected once. V shed 5 bases and J shed 8 bases, with 15 bases lying between them. Germline CDR1 SGHVS, CDR2 FQNEAQ. The length of the CDR3 is 14 residues. The receptor was isolated from a woman aged 18 to 35 in good health and CMV-seronegative. The sequencing input was PBMCs. The chain employs TRBV7-8 and TRBJ1-4; D is perhaps TRBD1 (6 bases). The CDR3, as DNA: TGTGCCAGCAGCGCACAGGGAGTAGGGGAAAAACTGTTTTTT. Protein sequence: CASSAQGVGEKLFF. Complete variable domain (other parts from reference TRBV7-8 and TRBJ1-4): GAGVSQSPRYKVAKRGQDVALRCDPISGHVSLFWYQQALGQGPEFLTYFQNEAQLDKSGLPSDRFFAERPEGSVSTLKIQRTQQEDSAVYLCASSAQGVGEKLFFGSGTQLSVL.